This T cell receptor (beta chain) was sequenced during a study of T-cell reconstitution after alpha-beta-depleted transplantation in children. J lost 3 bases, V lost 6 bases, and 12 bases had no gene match. Germline V gene data show CDR1 as MGHRA and CDR2 as YSYEKL. CDR3 size: 16 residues. A library of TCRbeta sequences, prepared with unique molecular identifiers, was generated. TCRdb passed the PCR reads through MiXCR, listing each CDR3 protein once. The sample consists of about 540,000 distinct CDR3 sequences, around 17% of them appearing once. This receptor was identified in a human donor who donated a stem cell graft to a child with acute lymphoblastic leukemia. This specimen consisted of PBMCs from the stem cell graft donor, obtained from the stem cell graft. The genes are TRBV4-1 and TRBJ2-3; 7 nucleotides match TRBD2. CDR3 protein: CASSPLGGPGTDTQYF. CDR3 coding DNA: TGCGCCAGCAGTCCCCTGGGAGGGCCCGGGACAGATACGCAGTATTTT.